Sequencing of this T cell receptor (beta chain) was carried out in a study of T cell responses to AZD1222 COVID-19 vaccine. General study findings and limits: Most donors were white British and more were female, and clonal diversity was possibly underestimated. Without day 14 samples, only post-peak T cell repertoires were studied. Regions 160-218 and 743-854 dominated among vaccine-associated CD4 TCRs spanning spike. Increases in Spike-specific TCR breadth and depth were seen after two AZD1222 doses.

Clones were sequenced by immunoSEQ multiplex PCR, and TCRdb holds only the in-frame ones, with some missing. The repertoire holds around 150,000 clones, with about four fifths as singletons. Remarks on this clone: Its specificity is not known.

The V gene's germline CDR1 is SGHTS and CDR2 YDEGEE. The CDR3 extends over 14 amino acids. The V gene lost 0 bases and the J gene lost 4 bases, with 7 bases spanning the gap. This receptor was taken from an adult in good health. The sample consisted of peripheral blood, taken on day 0 of AZD1222 vaccination. The chain uses TRBV5-8 and TRBJ2-2; no clear D gene. The CDR3 loop is CASSLGVSTGELFF. Here the CDR3 DNA reads TGTGCCAGCAGCTTGGGGGTTAGCACCGGGGAGCTGTTTTTT.